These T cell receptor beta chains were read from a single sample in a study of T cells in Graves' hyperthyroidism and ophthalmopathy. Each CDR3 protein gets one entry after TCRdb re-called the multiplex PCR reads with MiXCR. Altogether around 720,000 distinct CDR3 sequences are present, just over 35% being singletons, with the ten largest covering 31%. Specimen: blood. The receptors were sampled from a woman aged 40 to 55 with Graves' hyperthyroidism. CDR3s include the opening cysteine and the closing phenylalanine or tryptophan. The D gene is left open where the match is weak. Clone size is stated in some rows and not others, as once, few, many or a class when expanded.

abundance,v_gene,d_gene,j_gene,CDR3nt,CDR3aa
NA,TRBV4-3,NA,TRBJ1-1,TGCGCCAGCAGCCAAGACGCTATCGAGGAGAACACTGAAACTTTCTTT,CASSQDAIEENTETFF
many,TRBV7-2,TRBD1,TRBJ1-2,TGTGCCAGCAGCTTAGAAGGGACAGGGTTCTATGGCTACACCTTC,CASSLEGTGFYGYTF
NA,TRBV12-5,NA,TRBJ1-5,TGTGCTAGTGGTTTGGTAATCGGGCAGTGGGCAAATCAGCCCCAGCATTTT,CASGLVIGQWANQPQHF
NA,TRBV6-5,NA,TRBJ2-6,TGTGCCAGCAGTTACATGCAGGGGGCCAACGTCCTGACTTTC,CASSYMQGANVLTF
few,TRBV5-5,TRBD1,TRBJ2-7,TGTGCCAGCAGCTTGGCACAGGGGGTTTCCTACGAGCAGTACTTC,CASSLAQGVSYEQYF
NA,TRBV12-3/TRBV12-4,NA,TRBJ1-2,TGTGCCAGCAGTTTACTTTCCGGGAATAAGGGTGGCTACACCTTC,CASSLLSGNKGGYTF
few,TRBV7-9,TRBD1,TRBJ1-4,TGTGCCAGCAGCCCGGAATACAGGGGGACTAATGAAAAACTGTTTTTT,CASSPEYRGTNEKLFF
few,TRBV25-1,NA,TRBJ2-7,TGTGCCAGCAGAGACAGTATCTCCTACGAGCAGTACTTC,CASRDSISYEQYF
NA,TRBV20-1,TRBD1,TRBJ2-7,TGCAGTGCTACCGGACAGGGGAGCGCCTACGAGCAGTACTTC,CSATGQGSAYEQYF
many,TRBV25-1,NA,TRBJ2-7,TGTGCCAGCGATGCCCCAGGGGCAGGGCCCCCCTACGAGCAGTACTTC,CASDAPGAGPPYEQYF
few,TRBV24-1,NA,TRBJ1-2,TGTGCCACCAGTGACGACAGACCACTTGGCTACACCTTC,CATSDDRPLGYTF
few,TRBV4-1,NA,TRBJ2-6,TGCGCCAGCAGGCCTCTGAGCTCTGGGGCCAACGTCCTGACTTTC,CASRPLSSGANVLTF
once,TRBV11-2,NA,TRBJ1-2,TGTGCCAGCAGCCGCACCGGGACTAGCTCCTATGGCTACACCTTC,CASSRTGTSSYGYTF
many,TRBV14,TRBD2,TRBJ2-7,TGTGCCAGCAGCCTCACGGGGGGGTATGACGAGCAGTACTTC,CASSLTGGYDEQYF
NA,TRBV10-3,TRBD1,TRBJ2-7,TGTGCCAGCAGGATACGGGACAGGGATGTCTACGAGCAGTACTTC,CASRIRDRDVYEQYF
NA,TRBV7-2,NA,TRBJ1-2,TGTGCCAGCAGCTCAAAATACCGGCCCGGGAGATATGGCTACACCTTC,CASSSKYRPGRYGYTF
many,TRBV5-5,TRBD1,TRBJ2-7,TGTGCCAGCAGACAGACAGGGGCCGGCGAGCAGTACTTC,CASRQTGAGEQYF
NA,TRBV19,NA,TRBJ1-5,TGTGCCAGTAGTTTTTACCGCTCCAGGGGTCGCAATCAGCCCCAGCATTTT,CASSFYRSRGRNQPQHF
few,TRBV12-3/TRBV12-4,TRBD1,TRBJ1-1,TGTGCCAGCAGGCCAACGGGACAGCACACTGAAGCTTTCTTT,CASRPTGQHTEAFF
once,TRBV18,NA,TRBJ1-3,TGTGCCAGCTCACCACCAGGGCAACGATCGGCCATATATTTT,CASSPPGQRSAIYF
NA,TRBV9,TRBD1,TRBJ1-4,TGTGCCAGCAGCGGAGGGGACAGGGTTGAGGAAAAACTGTTTTTT,CASSGGDRVEEKLFF
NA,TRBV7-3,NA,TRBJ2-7,TGCGCCAGCAGCCAAGAAGGGTGGGAGCAGTACTTC,CASSQEGWEQYF
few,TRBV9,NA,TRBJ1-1,TGTGCCACCAGCGGAAGGGGGGGAAACACTGAAGCTTTCTTT,CATSGRGGNTEAFF
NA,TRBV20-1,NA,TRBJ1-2,TGCAGTGCCGCCGGGGGTGGGAGGTATGGCTACACCTTC,CSAAGGGRYGYTF
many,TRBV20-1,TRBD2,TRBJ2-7,TGCAGTGCTAGAGATAGCGGGGTAAGCGAGCAGTACTTC,CSARDSGVSEQYF
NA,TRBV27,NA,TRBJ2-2,TGTGCCAGCAGTCCTGGTCGTGCAAGATCGAACACCGGGGAGCTGTTTTTT,CASSPGRARSNTGELFF
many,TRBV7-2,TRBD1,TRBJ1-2,TGTGCCAGCAGCCCGGGACAGGGTCTCGACTACACCTTC,CASSPGQGLDYTF
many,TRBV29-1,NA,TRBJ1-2,TGCAGCGTCGAAGGACTGAGCTATGGAGGCTACACCTTC,CSVEGLSYGGYTF
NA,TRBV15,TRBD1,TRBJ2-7,TGTGCCACCCGATTGAAGTTGGACAGGGTCGGCTACGAGCAGTACTTC,CATRLKLDRVGYEQYF
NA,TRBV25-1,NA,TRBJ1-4,TGTGCCAGCAGTGAATGGACTAATGAAAAACTGTTTTTT,CASSEWTNEKLFF
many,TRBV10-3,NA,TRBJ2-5,TGTGCCATCAAACCAGGGGTCTGGACAGAGACCCAGTACTTC,CAIKPGVWTETQYF
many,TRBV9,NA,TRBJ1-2,TGTGCCAGCAGCCCCCAGGTGGTGGCGGACTATGGCTACACCTTC,CASSPQVVADYGYTF
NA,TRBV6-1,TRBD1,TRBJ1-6,TGTGCCAGCGCCCGACAGGGCGAATCACCCCTCCACTTT,CASARQGESPLHF
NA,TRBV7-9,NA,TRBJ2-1,TGTGCCAGTCCAGGGACCTCCCACAATGAGCAGTTCTTC,CASPGTSHNEQFF
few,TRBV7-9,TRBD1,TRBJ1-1,TGTGCCATTACGACAGGGGACTCTGAAGCTTTCTTT,CAITTGDSEAFF
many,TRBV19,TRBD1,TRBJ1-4,TGTGCCAGTAGTTCCCCGGGACAGGGTAATGAAAAACTGTTTTTT,CASSSPGQGNEKLFF
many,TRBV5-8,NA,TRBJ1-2,TGTGCCAGCAGCTTGAGACAGCTCTATGGCTACACCTTC,CASSLRQLYGYTF
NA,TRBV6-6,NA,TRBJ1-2,TGTGCCAGCAGTTGGGGGGCGTACTATGGCTACACCTTC,CASSWGAYYGYTF
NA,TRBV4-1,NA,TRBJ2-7,TGCGCCAGCAGCCAGGTTACTAGCGAGCAGTACTTC,CASSQVTSEQYF
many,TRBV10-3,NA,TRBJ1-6,TGTGCCATCAGTGGAGTAAACAGGGACGGAGGGGATTCACCCCTCCACTTT,CAISGVNRDGGDSPLHF
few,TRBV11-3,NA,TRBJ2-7,TGTGCCAGCAGCTTTTCGGGTGGCCCCATCTACGAGCAGTACTTC,CASSFSGGPIYEQYF
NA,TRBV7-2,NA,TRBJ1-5,TGTGCCAGCAGCTTAGAAGCCAGGGACTATAGCAATCAGCCCCAGCATTTT,CASSLEARDYSNQPQHF
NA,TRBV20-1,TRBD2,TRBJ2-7,TGCAGTGTGGGGGGGGGGAAACTTTACGAGCAGTACTTC,CSVGGGKLYEQYF
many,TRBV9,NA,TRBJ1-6,TGTGCCAGCAGCGTAGCTACGAGGGGACCCCTCCACTTT,CASSVATRGPLHF
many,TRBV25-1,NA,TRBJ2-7,TGTGCCAGCAGTGAATTTGCAGTATACGAGCAGTACTTC,CASSEFAVYEQYF
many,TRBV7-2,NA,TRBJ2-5,TGTGCCAGCAGCCCGATGGGAGAGACCCAGTACTTC,CASSPMGETQYF
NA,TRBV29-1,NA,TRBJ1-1,TGCAGCGCCGGGACCACTGAAGCTTTCTTT,CSAGTTEAFF
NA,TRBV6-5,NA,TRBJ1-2,TGTGCCAGCAGTGAAGATCTCAACAGGATTTACTATGGCTACACCTTC,CASSEDLNRIYYGYTF
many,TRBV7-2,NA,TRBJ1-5,TGTGCCAGCAGCTTAGCAAGATCTCGTTCACAGGGTCATCAGCCCCAGCATTTT,CASSLARSRSQGHQPQHF
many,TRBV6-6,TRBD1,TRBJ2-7,TGTGCCAGCACCAAAAAACCGGGACAGGGGAGCGAGCAGTACTTC,CASTKKPGQGSEQYF
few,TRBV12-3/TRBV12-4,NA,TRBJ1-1,TGTGCCAGCACCCTGACAGCGGGTAGGACTGAAGCTTTCTTT,CASTLTAGRTEAFF